This T cell receptor (beta chain) comes out of a study of CD4+ T cells in melanoma. Data came from immunoSEQ multiplex PCR; TCRdb stores just in-frame clones and leaves some out. Of about 6,600 clones in the sample, approximately 64% were seen once. This clone has a handful of counts. Antigen specificity is unknown. Regarding the study as a whole: In melanoma, neoantigen-specific CD4+ T cells reportedly differed in differentiation state.

Looked up from germline, CDR1 is MNHNY and CDR2 is SVGAGI (reference sequence). This CDR3 has 13 residues. V was pared by 4 bases and J by 6 bases, with 10 bases between. The sequence came from a human donor with melanoma. Sequencing was performed on cells from a culture (not recorded whether cultured in vitro). The chain employs TRBV6-6 and TRBJ2-1; D unclear. CDR3 in DNA: TGTGCCAGCAGTTTGGGCAGCCTCAATGAGCAGTTCTTC. Translation: CASSLGSLNEQFF.